The 12 T cell receptor beta chains given below trace back to one sample, sequenced in a study of shared clonotypes between healthy human individuals. Positive CCR7 selection of CD45RO-negative cells yielded the naive CD8 cells, and terminally differentiated effector memory CD45RA+ cells were excluded. Repertoires were generated with immunoSEQ multiplex PCR, while TCRdb's copy carries only in-frame clones and drops some. The sample lists about 2 million clones; approximately 94% were seen once. The sample consisted of naive CD8+ T cells sorted from blood. The receptor source for this set is a man between 18 and 35 years old in good health.

This clone occurred once. The J gene is TRBJ2-7, the V gene TRBV6-1; 10 bases agree with TRBD1. Germline CDR1 MNHNS, CDR2 SASEGT. This CDR3 spans 14 amino acids. V dropped 6 bases and J dropped 3; count of bases not matched to a gene: 5. The CDR3, as DNA: TGTGCCAGCAGAACGACAGGGGGCAGCTACGAGCAGTACTTC. It is translated as CASRTTGGSYEQYF.

The genes are TRBV4-3 and TRBJ1-2, with a possible D match to TRBD1 (6 bases). Trimming removed 0 bases from V and 1 base from J, with 18 bases in between. CDR1 is LGHNA and CDR2 is YSLEER in the germline V gene. This CDR3 spans 18 amino acids. The CDR3 DNA is TGCGCCAGCAGCCAAGATTTTTCAGGAGACAGGATTAACTATGGCTACACCTTC. Translating it yields CASSQDFSGDRINYGYTF.

A word on this clone: One end of the junction is discordant with germline, which a read error may explain. The sample carries other DNA sequences with the same CDR3. The CDR3 DNA sequence: TGCGCCAGCAGTGACTCCCACGAGCAGTACTTC. This codes for CASSDSHEQYF. The gene calls are TRBV10-2 and TRBJ2-7; D not certain. The CDR3 is 11 residues long. Germline V lookup: CDR1 WSHSY, CDR2 SAAADI.

The rearrangement uses TRBV28 and TRBJ1-2; D might be TRBD1 (6 bases). From germline, CDR1 is MDHEN and CDR2 SYDVKM. The CDR3 contains 16 residues. The ends were cut back, 5 bases at V and 4 bases at J, with 20 bases in the middle. The CDR3 region is CASSQFPVAGAYGYTF. The CDR3 DNA sequence: TGTGCCAGCAGTCAGTTCCCGGTCGCGGGGGCCTATGGCTACACCTTC.

This sequence joins TRBV9 and TRBJ1-6; 8 nucleotides align to TRBD1. Germline V gives CDR1 SGDLS, CDR2 YYNGEE. V lost 0 bases to trimming and J lost 10 bases; unmatched junction nucleotides: 6. The CDR3 covers 15 residues. Here the CDR3 reads CASSVGTGMGSPLHF. The CDR3 DNA reads as TGTGCCAGCAGCGTAGGGACAGGGATGGGATCACCCCTCCACTTT. Full variable domain (rest looked up from reference TRBV9 and TRBJ1-6): DSGVTQTPKHLITATGQRVTLRCSPRSGDLSVYWYQQSLDQGLQFLIQYYNGEERAKGNILERFSAQQFPDLHSELNLSSLELGDSALYFCASSVGTGMGSPLHFGNGTRLTVT.

The J gene is TRBJ1-1, the V gene TRBV18, with D perhaps TRBD1 (5 bases). V dropped 1 base and J dropped 3 bases, with 9 bases sitting between them. CDR3 length: 14 residues. Germline V CDR1 and CDR2: KGHSH, LQKENI. CDR3 region: CASSPQGRDTEAFF. The CDR3 nucleotides are TGTGCCAGCTCACCACAGGGGAGGGACACTGAAGCTTTCTTT.

The chain uses TRBV27 and TRBJ1-1; tentative D call: TRBD1 (5 bases). Trimming took 9 bases from V and 3 from J, leaving 11 bases between them. Germline V gene lookup returns CDR1 MNHEY and CDR2 SMNVEV (reference sequence). This CDR3 contains 12 residues. The DNA of the CDR3 is TGTGCCAGTCAACGAGGGGACACTGAAGCTTTCTTT. It translates to CASQRGDTEAFF.

The gene calls are TRBV27 and TRBJ1-1, with D unclear. V dropped 2 bases and J dropped 2 bases, with 9 bases sitting between them. The CDR3 is made up of 14 amino acids. CDR1 is MNHEY, CDR2 SMNVEV, per germline (reference sequence). The CDR3 here is CASSLKGVNTEAFF. The CDR3 nucleotides read TGTGCCAGCAGTTTAAAAGGTGTAAACACTGAAGCTTTCTTT.

The gene calls are TRBV12-5 and TRBJ2-3; D might be TRBD1 or TRBD2, each matching 5 bases. Deletions cut 4 bases from V and 0 bases from J, with 14 bases between. The CDR3 covers 16 residues. Germline V CDR1 and CDR2: LGHNT, FRNRAP. The CDR3 DNA follows: TGTGCTAGTGGTTCATCCCTAGGGGAGAGCACAGATACGCAGTATTTT. This translates into CASGSSLGESTDTQYF.

As regards this clone: The same CDR3 also results from other DNA sequences found in this sample. The gene calls are TRBV19 and TRBJ2-7, with 8 bases fitting TRBD1. CDR1 and CDR2 (germline): LNHDA, SQIVND (reference sequence). J was trimmed by 4 bases and V by 3 bases; bases with no gene match: 2. The CDR3 spans 13 residues. The CDR3 is CASSIQGAYEQYF. As DNA, the CDR3 is TGTGCCAGTAGTATTCAGGGGGCGTACGAGCAGTACTTC.

This clone showed up just once. No conserved phenylalanine or tryptophan ends this CDR3, so it is likely a read error. No DNA is shown, since the ends of the CDR3 on it are uncertain; the CDR3 is the one TCRdb lists. The chain combines TRBV7-8 with TRBJ2-3; the DNA was not used to check the table's D call, TRBD2. Germline lookup yields CDR1 SGHVS and CDR2 FQNEAQ. The CDR3 contains 17 residues when both ends are counted. The CDR3 sequence is CASSPRHGLAGANQLLI.

This chain uses TRBV10-1 with TRBJ2-3; D unresolved. Germline V CDR1 and CDR2: WNHNN, SYGVQD (reference sequence). The CDR3 has 15 residues. With 3 bases removed from V and 1 base from J, the gap between germline ends came to 11 bases. CDR3 residues: CASSDGYVGTDTQYF. As DNA, the CDR3 is TGCGCCAGCAGTGATGGGTACGTGGGCACAGATACGCAGTATTTT.